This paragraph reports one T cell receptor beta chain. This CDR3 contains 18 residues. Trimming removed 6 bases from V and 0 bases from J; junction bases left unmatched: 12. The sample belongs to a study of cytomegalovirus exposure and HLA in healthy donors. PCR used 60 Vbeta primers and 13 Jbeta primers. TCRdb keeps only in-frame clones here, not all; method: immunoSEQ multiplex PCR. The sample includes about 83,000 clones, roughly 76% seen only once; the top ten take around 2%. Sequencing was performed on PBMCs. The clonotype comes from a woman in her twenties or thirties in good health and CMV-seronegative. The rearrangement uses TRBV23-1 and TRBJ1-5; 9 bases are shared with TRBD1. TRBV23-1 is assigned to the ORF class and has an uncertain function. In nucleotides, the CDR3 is TGCGCCAGCAGCTCTCGGACAGGGGTCCTTCATAGCAATCAGCCCCAGCATTTT. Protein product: CASSSRTGVLHSNQPQHF.